These T cell receptor beta chains were read from a single sample in a study of naive and memory T cell subsets. One entry per CDR3 protein, called by TCRdb with MiXCR from the UMI-ligation and nested PCR reads. There are over 110,000 distinct CDR3 sequences in the sample; under 25% occur only once, and 0.55% to 0.75% lies in the top ten. The source material was naive CD8+ T cells from blood. These receptors all stem from a human donor in good health. CDR3s include the opening cysteine and the closing phenylalanine or tryptophan. The D gene is left open where the match is weak. Size is stated for part of the rows, as once, few or many counts, or as a class when the clone is expanded.

j_gene	d_gene	abundance	v_gene	CDR3aa	CDR3nt
TRBJ2-5	-	many	TRBV5-6	CASSFTRYQETQYF	TGTGCCAGCAGCTTTACGCGGTACCAAGAGACCCAGTACTTC
TRBJ1-5	-	-	TRBV6-1	CASRWDLGRSNQPQHF	TGTGCCAGCAGATGGGATCTGGGGCGAAGCAATCAGCCCCAGCATTTT
TRBJ2-7	-	many	TRBV4-3	CASSQEGRITYEQYF	TGCGCCAGCAGCCAAGAGGGCAGGATAACCTACGAGCAGTACTTC
TRBJ2-7	TRBD1	-	TRBV28	CASRPDREVTYEQYF	TGTGCCAGCAGACCGGACAGGGAGGTTACCTACGAGCAGTACTTC
TRBJ2-3	-	-	TRBV7-6	CASSLDGPGVGTDTQYF	TGTGCCAGCAGCTTAGACGGGCCGGGAGTCGGCACAGATACGCAGTATTTT
TRBJ1-5	-	-	TRBV19	CASSIGAGLQPQHF	TGTGCCAGTAGTATCGGGGCAGGGCTTCAGCCCCAGCATTTT
TRBJ2-1	TRBD2	-	TRBV7-9	CASSSSGNEQFF	TGTGCCAGCAGCTCTAGCGGGAATGAGCAGTTCTTC
TRBJ2-3	-	few	TRBV12-3/TRBV12-4	CASSPRTRATDTQYF	TGTGCCAGCAGTCCTCGGACGAGGGCGACAGATACGCAGTATTTT
TRBJ2-1	TRBD1	-	TRBV27	CASSSDRGLLNQQFF	TGTGCCAGCAGTTCAGACAGGGGGCTCCTAAATCAGCAGTTCTTC
TRBJ2-1	-	few	TRBV11-2	CASSLLDPPHNEQFF	TGTGCCAGCAGCTTACTCGACCCCCCCCACAATGAGCAGTTCTTC
TRBJ2-1	TRBD1	-	TRBV9	CASSPRDRGHNEQFF	TGTGCCAGCAGCCCAAGGGACAGGGGCCACAATGAGCAGTTCTTC
TRBJ1-1	-	few	TRBV7-3	CASSLTGQNTEAFF	TGTGCCAGCAGCTTAACAGGGCAAAACACTGAAGCTTTCTTT
TRBJ1-6	-	-	TRBV30	CACIGTADKALHF	TGTGCCTGCATCGGGACGGCGGACAAGGCCCTCCACTTT
TRBJ2-1	TRBD2	few	TRBV9	CASSVGLAGGALSYNEQFF	TGTGCCAGCAGCGTAGGACTAGCGGGAGGAGCTCTCTCATACAATGAGCAGTTCTTC
TRBJ2-5	-	few	TRBV28	CASNSPGPSVETQYF	TGTGCCAGCAACTCACCCGGACCCTCTGTAGAGACCCAGTACTTC
TRBJ2-1	-	many	TRBV27	CASGGLSYNEQFF	TGTGCCTCCGGGGGCTTATCCTACAATGAGCAGTTCTTC
TRBJ1-6	TRBD1	-	TRBV12-5	CASGLVMGDRRNNSPLHF	TGTGCTAGTGGTTTGGTCATGGGGGACAGGCGGAATAATTCACCCCTCCACTTT
TRBJ2-5	TRBD2	few	TRBV28	CASSPGLAGVWGETQYF	TGTGCCAGCAGTCCCGGACTAGCGGGAGTTTGGGGAGAGACCCAGTACTTC
TRBJ2-1	-	-	TRBV28	CASSEVGSYNEQFF	TGTGCCAGCAGTGAAGTAGGATCCTACAATGAGCAGTTCTTC
TRBJ2-3	-	few	TRBV27	CASSFSGMADTQYF	TGTGCCAGCAGTTTTTCGGGGATGGCAGATACGCAGTATTTT
TRBJ1-4	-	-	TRBV20-1	CSASTPGLGVGEKLFF	TGCAGTGCTAGCACCCCGGGACTTGGAGTTGGGGAAAAACTGTTTTTT
TRBJ2-7	-	few	TRBV6-5	CASSGLTDEQYF	TGTGCCAGCAGTGGTTTAACAGACGAGCAGTACTTC
TRBJ2-7	TRBD2	few	TRBV13	CASSSDPSGSGYEQYF	TGTGCCAGCAGCTCTGATCCTAGCGGGAGTGGGTACGAGCAGTACTTC
TRBJ2-5	-	-	TRBV15	CATSRVLSDTETQYF	TGTGCCACCAGCAGAGTACTTAGCGACACGGAGACCCAGTACTTC
TRBJ2-1	TRBD1	once	TRBV25-1	CASSEYFRGTGRYNEQFF	TGTGCCAGCAGTGAATATTTTCGAGGGACAGGACGATACAATGAGCAGTTCTTC
TRBJ2-1	-	few	TRBV5-1	CASSLRRRGGNEQFF	TGCGCCAGCAGCTTGAGGCGCAGGGGAGGCAATGAGCAGTTCTTC
TRBJ2-3	-	-	TRBV4-1	CASSQGTPATDTQYF	TGCGCCAGCAGCCAAGGGACCCCTGCAACAGATACGCAGTATTTT
TRBJ1-1	TRBD1	-	TRBV6-6	CASSPVPTGAKNTEAFF	TGTGCCAGCAGTCCGGTCCCGACAGGGGCAAAAAACACTGAAGCTTTCTTT
TRBJ1-4	-	many	TRBV5-1	CASSLVDANEKLFF	TGCGCCAGCAGCTTGGTCGACGCTAATGAAAAACTGTTTTTT
TRBJ2-3	TRBD2	few	TRBV6-5	CASSYSLAGASTDTQYF	TGTGCCAGCAGTTACAGCCTAGCGGGAGCCAGCACAGATACGCAGTATTTT
TRBJ2-1	TRBD1	few	TRBV4-1	CASSARQGSYNEQFF	TGCGCCAGCAGCGCTCGACAGGGTTCCTACAATGAGCAGTTCTTC
TRBJ2-1	TRBD2	-	TRBV3-1	CASSQEGLPYNEQFF	TGTGCCAGCAGCCAAGAGGGACTACCGTACAATGAGCAGTTCTTC
TRBJ2-3	TRBD2	few	TRBV12-3/TRBV12-4	CASSLVASGLTDTQYF	TGTGCCAGCAGTTTAGTGGCTAGCGGCTTGACAGATACGCAGTATTTT
TRBJ2-7	TRBD1	-	TRBV6-6	CASSYSFGQGVSGEQYF	TGTGCCAGCAGTTACTCCTTCGGACAGGGGGTATCTGGGGAGCAGTACTTC
TRBJ1-5	-	-	TRBV6-2/TRBV6-3	CASSHEDGDGQPQHF	TGTGCCAGCAGCCACGAAGATGGGGACGGCCAGCCCCAGCATTTT
TRBJ2-7	-	-	TRBV7-9	CASSPKSSYEQYF	TGTGCCAGCAGCCCAAAAAGCTCCTACGAGCAGTACTTC